The 18 T cell receptor beta chains reported below all come from one sample, sequenced in a study of blood T cell repertoires in COVID-19. TCRdb's table, derived via immunoSEQ multiplex PCR, lists solely in-frame clones and lacks some. The profile shows about 55,000 clones, roughly 86% of them singletons. Sequenced material: peripheral blood. These receptors were collected from an elderly woman with acute or convalescent COVID-19.

The chain uses TRBV7-3 and TRBJ2-1, with 10 bases aligning to TRBD2. The CDR3 has 15 residues. Per germline, CDR1 SGHTA and CDR2 FQGTGA. Trimming at V came to 5 bases and at J to 5 bases, leaving 6 bases not matched to a gene. CDR3 sequence reads: CASSPTSGKNNEQFF. The CDR3, as DNA: TGTGCCAGCAGCCCCACTAGCGGGAAAAACAATGAGCAGTTCTTC.

The chain recombines TRBV2 with TRBJ2-3, with 10 bases matching TRBD1. The V and J ends lost 7 bases and 5 bases, in that order; junction bases with no gene match: 3. CDR1 and CDR2 from the germline V gene are SNHLY and FYNNEI. This CDR3 has 13 residues. The CDR3 loop reads CASNGQGGDTQYF. Written as DNA, the CDR3 is TGTGCCAGCAATGGACAGGGGGGAGATACGCAGTATTTT.

This chain joins TRBV28 and TRBJ2-7; 9 nucleotides align to TRBD2. The V and J ends lost 5 bases and 5 bases, in that order; junction bases with no gene match: 10. Germline CDR1 is MDHEN and CDR2 is SYDVKM. The CDR3 loop spans 15 amino acids. The DNA for the CDR3 is TGTGCCAGCAGTCCGAGTGCGGGGGGGCTGCACGAGCAGTACTTC. This codes for CASSPSAGGLHEQYF.

The chain employs TRBV3-1 (or the pseudogene TRBV3-2) and TRBJ1-2; TRBD1 is a possible D gene (6 bases). Germline assignment: CDR1 LGHDT and CDR2 YNNKEL (reference sequence). The CDR3 covers 13 residues. Trimming removed 2 bases from V and 7 bases from J, with 11 bases in between. This CDR3 reads CASSQYTGPGYTF. The CDR3 DNA is TGTGCCAGCAGCCAATATACAGGGCCTGGCTACACCTTC.

The J gene is TRBJ1-4, the V gene TRBV5-6; D uncertain. With 3 bases removed from V and 0 bases from J, the gap between germline ends came to 9 bases. CDR1 is SGHDT, CDR2 YYEEEE, per germline. This CDR3 is built from 15 residues. In DNA form, the CDR3 reads TGTGCCAGCAGCTGGGGAGTTGCAACTAATGAAAAACTGTTTTTT. Its protein is CASSWGVATNEKLFF.

The chain uses TRBV27 and TRBJ1-1; possible D gene TRBD1, 6 bases. The CDR3 sequence is 13 residues long. The germline V gene encodes CDR1 MNHEY and CDR2 SMNVEV (reference sequence). Trimming removed 1 base at V and 8 bases at J, with 11 bases between. CDR3 protein: CASSLLGQTEAFF. CDR3 DNA sequence: TGTGCCAGCAGTTTATTAGGACAGACAGAAGCTTTCTTT.

The chain recombines TRBV9 with TRBJ1-2; D unresolved. Looked up from germline, CDR1 is SGDLS and CDR2 is YYNGEE. The CDR3 is made up of 12 amino acids. Trimming pared 0 bases from V and 8 bases from J, leaving 8 bases between. The CDR3 reads CASSVDPRGYTF. The CDR3 nucleotides are TGTGCCAGCAGCGTAGATCCTAGGGGCTACACCTTC.

The chain employs TRBV7-6 and TRBJ1-2; D perhaps matches TRBD1 (5 bases). CDR1 SGHVS and CDR2 FNYEAQ come from the germline V gene. This CDR3 is 15 amino acids long. Trimming left V 5 bases short and J 4 bases short, with 17 bases between. CDR3 DNA: TGTGCCAGCAGCGCCGATGGGGGGAGTCTCTATGGCTACACCTTC. It is translated as CASSADGGSLYGYTF.

This clone was detected only once. The V call is TRBV11-2, the J call TRBJ2-4, with D possibly being TRBD1 (6 bases). Germline V CDR1 and CDR2: SGHAT, FQNNGV. Trimming removed 1 base at V and 9 bases at J, with 13 bases between. The CDR3 is made up of 14 amino acids. This CDR3 is CASSLGTANAIQYF. Here the CDR3 DNA reads TGTGCCAGCAGCTTAGGGACAGCAAACGCCATTCAGTACTTC.

The rearrangement uses TRBV5-1 and TRBJ1-4; no clear D. The CDR3 totals 15 residues. The V gene lost 0 bases and the J gene lost 0 bases, with 6 bases spanning the gap. Germline lookup yields CDR1 SGHRS and CDR2 YFSETQ. The CDR3 nucleotides read TGCGCCAGCAGCTTGGTTCCTACAACTAATGAAAAACTGTTTTTT. It specifies CASSLVPTTNEKLFF.

V and J are TRBV5-1 and TRBJ1-1, with TRBD1 identical over 8 bases. Germline V gene sequence: CDR1 SGHRS, CDR2 YFSETQ. The V segment lost 5 bases and the J segment 2 bases; nucleotides outside the gene matches: 5. The CDR3 length is 14 residues. This chain's CDR3 is CASRTTGGNTEAFF. As DNA, the CDR3 is TGCGCCAGCAGAACCACAGGGGGTAACACTGAAGCTTTCTTT.

This clone turned up a few times. The V and J genes are TRBV5-1 and TRBJ1-3; D call uncertain. V dropped 5 bases and J dropped 0 bases, with 9 bases sitting between them. Looked up from germline, CDR1 is SGHRS and CDR2 is YFSETQ. CDR3 length: 14 amino acids. The CDR3 spells CASREDGSGNTIYF. The CDR3, as DNA: TGCGCCAGCAGGGAGGACGGCTCTGGAAACACCATATATTTT.

This clone is a singleton in its sample. One end of the junction fails to match germline, which may point to a read error. The V call is TRBV11-3, the J call TRBJ1-6; 9 bases align to TRBD1. This CDR3 is 16 amino acids long. The germline V gene has CDR1 SGHNT and CDR2 YENEEA. The CDR3 nucleotides are TGTGCCAGCAGCTTACGGACAGGGGCCTATGATTCACCCCTCCACTTT. This codes for CASSLRTGAYDSPLHF.

This chain connects TRBV15 to TRBJ1-5; D possibly corresponds to TRBD1 (6 bases). Germline V CDR1 and CDR2: LNHNV, YYDKDF (reference sequence). V lost 7 bases to trimming and J lost 6 bases, with 19 bases between them. This CDR3 region has 15 residues. The CDR3 here is CATNNGGRGAQPQHF. The CDR3 region has the DNA TGTGCCACCAATAATGGGGGCCGAGGGGCTCAGCCCCAGCATTTT. Drawing the rest from reference TRBV15 and TRBJ1-5, the complete variable domain is DAMVIQNPRYQVTQFGKPVTLSCSQTLNHNVMYWYQQKSSQAPKLLFHYYDKDFNNEADTPDNFQSRRPNTSFCFLDIRSPGLGDTAMYLCATNNGGRGAQPQHFGDGTRLSIL.

In DNA form, the CDR3 reads TGTGCCAGCAGGATGACCCCAGGGGAAGCTTTCTTT. Encoded protein: CASRMTPGEAFF. The chain uses TRBV11-2 and TRBJ1-1, with D possibly TRBD1 on 5 matching bases. The CDR3 runs 12 residues. Germline-derived CDR1 and CDR2 are SGHAT and FQNNGV. V gave up 6 bases and J gave up 8 bases, with 13 bases separating them.

This clone was counted between two and nine times. V usage is TRBV10-1 and J usage is TRBJ1-2; D gene unclear. This CDR3 has 10 residues. The germline CDR1 and CDR2 sequences are WNHNN and SYGVQD (reference sequence). V lost 4 bases, J lost 8 bases, and 5 bases lay in between. CDR3 nucleotides: TGCGCCAGCAGTGGAGGCGGCTACACCTTC. Translating it yields CASSGGGYTF.

V is TRBV5-1 and J is TRBJ1-2; TRBD1 agrees at 7 bases. The CDR3 is 16 residues long. V lost 1 base and J lost 8; bases outside the gene matches: 14. In germline, CDR1 is SGHRS, CDR2 YFSETQ. CDR3: CASSLPGTGEEGGYTF. The CDR3 nucleotides are TGCGCCAGCAGCTTGCCCGGAACAGGGGAGGAGGGGGGCTACACCTTC.

The chain uses TRBV5-1 and TRBJ2-5; 7 bases match TRBD2. CDR3 length: 14 amino acids. Germline lookup yields CDR1 SGHRS and CDR2 YFSETQ. V was clipped by 3 bases and J by 3 bases; unmatched bases: 5. DNA of the CDR3: TGCGCCAGCAGCTGGACCGGGGGGAAAGAGACCCAGTACTTC. It encodes CASSWTGGKETQYF. Full variable domain (rest looked up from reference TRBV5-1 and TRBJ2-5): KAGVTQTPRYLIKTRGQQVTLSCSPISGHRSVSWYQQTPGQGLQFLFEYFSETQRNKGNFPGRFSGRQFSNSRSEMNVSTLELGDSALYLCASSWTGGKETQYFGPGTRLLVL.